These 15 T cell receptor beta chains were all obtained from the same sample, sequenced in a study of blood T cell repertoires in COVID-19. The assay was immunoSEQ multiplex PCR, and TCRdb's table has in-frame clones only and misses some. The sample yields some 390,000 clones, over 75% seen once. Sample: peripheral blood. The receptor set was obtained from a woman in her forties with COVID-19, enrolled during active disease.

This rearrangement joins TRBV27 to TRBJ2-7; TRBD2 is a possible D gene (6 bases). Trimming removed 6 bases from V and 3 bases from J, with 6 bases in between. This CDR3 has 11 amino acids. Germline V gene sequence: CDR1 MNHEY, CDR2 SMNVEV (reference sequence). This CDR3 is CASRGGYEQYF. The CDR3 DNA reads TGTGCCAGCAGGGGGGGCTACGAGCAGTACTTC.

The CDR3 DNA reads as TGCGCCACCCGGACAGGGGTTTTATCCTACGAGCAGTACTTC. Translated, it gives CATRTGVLSYEQYF. The chain carries TRBV5-1 and TRBJ2-7; 9 bases match TRBD1. Germline CDR1 SGHRS, CDR2 YFSETQ. V was pared by 9 bases and J by 1 base, with 8 bases of the junction left unmatched. CDR3 length: 14 residues.

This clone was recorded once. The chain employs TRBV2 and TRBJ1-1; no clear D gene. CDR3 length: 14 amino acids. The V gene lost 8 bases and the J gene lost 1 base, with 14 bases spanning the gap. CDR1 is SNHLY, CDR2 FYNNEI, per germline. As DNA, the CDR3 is TGTGCCAGCGTCAGAGCGACCCAGAACACTGAAGCTTTCTTT. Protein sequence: CASVRATQNTEAFF.

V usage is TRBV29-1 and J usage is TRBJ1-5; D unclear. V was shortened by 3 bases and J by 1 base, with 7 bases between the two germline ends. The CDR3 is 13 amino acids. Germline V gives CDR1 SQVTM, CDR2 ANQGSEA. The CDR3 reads CSVESGSNQPQHF. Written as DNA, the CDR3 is TGCAGCGTTGAGTCGGGGAGCAATCAGCCCCAGCATTTT.

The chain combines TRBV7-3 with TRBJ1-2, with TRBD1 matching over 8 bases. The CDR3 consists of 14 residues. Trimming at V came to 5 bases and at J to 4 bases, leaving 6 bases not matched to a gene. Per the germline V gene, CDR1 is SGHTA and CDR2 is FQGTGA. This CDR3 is CASSAQGEGYGYTF. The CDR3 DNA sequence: TGTGCCAGCAGCGCACAGGGGGAAGGCTATGGCTACACCTTC.

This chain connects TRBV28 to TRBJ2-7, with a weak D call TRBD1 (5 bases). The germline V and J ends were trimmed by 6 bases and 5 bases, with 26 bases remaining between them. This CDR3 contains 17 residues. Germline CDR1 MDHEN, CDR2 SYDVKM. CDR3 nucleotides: TGTGCCAGCAGCGTTCCCATCCGGCAGGGAAAGGGCCACGAGCAGTACTTC. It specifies CASSVPIRQGKGHEQYF.

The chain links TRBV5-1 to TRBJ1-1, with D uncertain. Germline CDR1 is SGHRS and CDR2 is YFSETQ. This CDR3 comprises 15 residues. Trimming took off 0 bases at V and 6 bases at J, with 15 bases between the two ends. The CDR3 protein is CASSLEGGWDSEAFF. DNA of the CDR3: TGCGCCAGCAGCTTGGAAGGAGGTTGGGATTCTGAAGCTTTCTTT.

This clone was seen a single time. CDR3 sequence: CASSQDAGAKEFF. CDR3 sequence (DNA): TGTGCCAGCAGCCAAGATGCGGGGGCGAAGGAGTTCTTC. This chain links TRBV3-1 (or the pseudogene TRBV3-2) with TRBJ2-1; weak D call: TRBD2 (7 bases). Germline CDR1 and CDR2: LGHDT and YNNKEL (reference sequence). Trimming cost V 0 bases and J 14 bases, with 14 bases left between them. The CDR3 extends over 13 amino acids.

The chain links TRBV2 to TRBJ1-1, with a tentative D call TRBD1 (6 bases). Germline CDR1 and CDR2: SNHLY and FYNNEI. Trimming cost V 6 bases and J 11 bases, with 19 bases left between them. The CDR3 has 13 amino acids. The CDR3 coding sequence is TGTGCCAGCAGAAATATGGACAGATACGAGGCTTTCTTT. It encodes CASRNMDRYEAFF.

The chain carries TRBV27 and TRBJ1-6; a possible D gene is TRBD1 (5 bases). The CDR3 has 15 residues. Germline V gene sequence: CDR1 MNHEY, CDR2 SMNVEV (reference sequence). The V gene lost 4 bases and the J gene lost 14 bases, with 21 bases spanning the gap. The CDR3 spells CASSSLDSLLRALHF. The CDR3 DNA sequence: TGTGCCAGCAGTTCCCTAGACAGTCTTTTGAGAGCCCTCCACTTT.

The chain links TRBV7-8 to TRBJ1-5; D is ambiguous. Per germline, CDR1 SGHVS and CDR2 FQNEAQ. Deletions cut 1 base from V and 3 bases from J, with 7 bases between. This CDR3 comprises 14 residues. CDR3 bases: TGTGCCAGCAGCTTAGAGAGGAACAATCAGCCCCAGCATTTT. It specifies CASSLERNNQPQHF.

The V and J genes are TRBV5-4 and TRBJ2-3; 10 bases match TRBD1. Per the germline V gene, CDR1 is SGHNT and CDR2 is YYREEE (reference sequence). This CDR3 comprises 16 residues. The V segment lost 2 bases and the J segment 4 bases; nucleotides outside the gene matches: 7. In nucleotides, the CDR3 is TGTGCCAGCAGCTTACCGGGACAGGGGATACCAGATACGCAGTATTTT. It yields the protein CASSLPGQGIPDTQYF.

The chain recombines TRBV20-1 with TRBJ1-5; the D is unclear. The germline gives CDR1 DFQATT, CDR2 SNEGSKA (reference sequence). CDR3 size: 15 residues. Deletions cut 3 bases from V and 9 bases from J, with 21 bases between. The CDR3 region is CSASLGHGLPSPQHF. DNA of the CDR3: TGCAGTGCTAGTTTGGGTCATGGACTTCCGTCGCCCCAGCATTTT.

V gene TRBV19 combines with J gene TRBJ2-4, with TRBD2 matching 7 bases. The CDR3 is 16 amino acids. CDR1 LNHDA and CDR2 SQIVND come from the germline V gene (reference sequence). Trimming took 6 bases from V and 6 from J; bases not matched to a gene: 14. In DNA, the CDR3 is TGTGCCAGTAGACGTCTCTCAGGGAGGGGTGGAAACATTCAGTACTTC. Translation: CASRRLSGRGGNIQYF.

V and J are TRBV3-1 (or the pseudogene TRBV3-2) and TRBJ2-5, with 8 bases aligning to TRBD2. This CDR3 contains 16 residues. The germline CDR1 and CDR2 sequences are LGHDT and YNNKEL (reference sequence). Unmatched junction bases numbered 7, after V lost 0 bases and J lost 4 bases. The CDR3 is CASSQEIRGGGETQYF. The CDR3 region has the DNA TGTGCCAGCAGCCAAGAAATCCGGGGGGGAGGAGAGACCCAGTACTTC.